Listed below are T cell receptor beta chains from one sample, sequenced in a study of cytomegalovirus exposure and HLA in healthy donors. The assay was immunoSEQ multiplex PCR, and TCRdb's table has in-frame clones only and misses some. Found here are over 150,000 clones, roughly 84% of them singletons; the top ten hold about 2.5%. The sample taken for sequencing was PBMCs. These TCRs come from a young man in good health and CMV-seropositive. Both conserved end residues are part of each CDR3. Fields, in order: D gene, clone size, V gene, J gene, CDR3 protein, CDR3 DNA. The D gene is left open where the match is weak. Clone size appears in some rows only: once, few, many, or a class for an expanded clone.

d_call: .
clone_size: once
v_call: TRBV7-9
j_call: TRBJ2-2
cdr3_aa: CSSSFPGFTGELFF
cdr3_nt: TGTTCCAGCAGCTTCCCAGGGTTCACCGGGGAGCTGTTTTTT

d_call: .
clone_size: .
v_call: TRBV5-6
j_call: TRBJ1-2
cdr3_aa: CASSAYGTRNGYTF
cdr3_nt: TGTGCCAGCAGCGCCTACGGGACACGCAATGGCTACACCTTC

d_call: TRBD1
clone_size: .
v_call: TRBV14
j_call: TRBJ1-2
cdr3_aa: CASSQLGQGAKGYTF
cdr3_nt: TGTGCCAGCAGCCAACTCGGACAGGGGGCAAAAGGCTACACCTTC

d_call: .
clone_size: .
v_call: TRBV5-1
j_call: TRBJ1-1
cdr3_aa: CASERGIPGAEAFF
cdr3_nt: TGCGCCAGCGAACGGGGGATCCCGGGGGCTGAAGCTTTCTTT

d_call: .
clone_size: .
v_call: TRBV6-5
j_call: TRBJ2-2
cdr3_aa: CASSYSRRGVTGELFF
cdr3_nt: TGTGCCAGCAGTTACTCACGGAGGGGAGTTACCGGGGAGCTGTTTTTT

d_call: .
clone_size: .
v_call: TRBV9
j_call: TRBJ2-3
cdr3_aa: CASSLHLAVTDTQYF
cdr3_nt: TGTGCCAGCAGCCTACACCTGGCGGTAACAGATACGCAGTATTTT

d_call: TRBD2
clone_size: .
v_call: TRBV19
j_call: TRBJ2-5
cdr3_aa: CASSYSGGGTQYF
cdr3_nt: TGTGCCAGTAGTTATAGCGGGGGAGGGACCCAGTACTTC

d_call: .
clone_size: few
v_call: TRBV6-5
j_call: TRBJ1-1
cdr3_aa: CASSYSRGGGSEAFF
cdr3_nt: TGTGCCAGCAGTTACTCTCGTGGGGGAGGATCAGAAGCTTTCTTT

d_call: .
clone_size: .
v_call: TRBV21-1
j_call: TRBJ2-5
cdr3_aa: CASSKDWGRTGGQETQYF
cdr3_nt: TGTGCCAGCAGCAAAGATTGGGGGCGAACAGGGGGACAAGAGACCCAGTACTTC

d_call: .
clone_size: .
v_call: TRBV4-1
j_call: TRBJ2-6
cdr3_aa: CASSSGHTYSGANVLTF
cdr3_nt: TGCGCCAGCAGCTCGGGACATACCTACTCTGGGGCCAACGTCCTGACTTTC

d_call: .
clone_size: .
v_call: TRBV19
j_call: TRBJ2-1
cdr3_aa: CASSMVAGWTYNEQFF
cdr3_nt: TGTGCCAGTAGTATGGTTGCGGGGTGGACCTACAATGAGCAGTTCTTC

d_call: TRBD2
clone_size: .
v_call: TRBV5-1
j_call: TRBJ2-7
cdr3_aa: CASSPGLAGAGSYEQYF
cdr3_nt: TGCGCCAGCAGCCCGGGACTAGCGGGAGCGGGGTCCTACGAGCAGTACTTC

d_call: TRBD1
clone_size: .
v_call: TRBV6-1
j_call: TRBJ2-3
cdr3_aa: CASSKRTGLTDTQYF
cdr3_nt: TGTGCCAGCAGTAAGAGGACAGGGTTGACAGATACGCAGTATTTT

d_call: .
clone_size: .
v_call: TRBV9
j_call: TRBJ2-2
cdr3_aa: CASSALTGNTGELFF
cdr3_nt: TGTGCCAGCAGCGCCTTGACAGGGAACACCGGGGAGCTGTTTTTT

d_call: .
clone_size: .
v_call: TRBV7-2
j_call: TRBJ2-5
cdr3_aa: CASSSVRETQYF
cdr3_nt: TGTGCCAGCAGCTCGGTTAGAGAGACCCAGTACTTC

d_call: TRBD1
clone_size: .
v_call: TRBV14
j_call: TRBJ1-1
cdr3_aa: CASSQDLGTGEAEAFF
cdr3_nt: TGTGCCAGCAGCCAAGACTTGGGGACAGGGGAAGCTGAAGCTTTCTTT

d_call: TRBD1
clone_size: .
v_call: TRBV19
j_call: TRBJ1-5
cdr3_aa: CASRGQGDQPQHF
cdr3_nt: TGTGCCAGTAGGGGACAGGGGGACCAGCCCCAGCATTTT

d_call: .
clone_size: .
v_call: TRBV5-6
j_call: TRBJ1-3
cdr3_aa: CASSQIQDSSGNTIYF
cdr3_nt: TGTGCCAGCAGCCAAATTCAGGATAGCTCTGGAAACACCATATATTTT

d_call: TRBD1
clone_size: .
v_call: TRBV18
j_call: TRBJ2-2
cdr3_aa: CASSPAAGGTGELFF
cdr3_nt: TGTGCCAGCTCACCGGCGGCAGGGGGTACCGGGGAGCTGTTTTTT

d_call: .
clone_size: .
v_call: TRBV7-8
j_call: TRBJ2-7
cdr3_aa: CASSLPLTGSYEQYF
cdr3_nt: TGTGCCAGCAGCCTCCCCTTGACGGGTTCCTACGAGCAGTACTTC

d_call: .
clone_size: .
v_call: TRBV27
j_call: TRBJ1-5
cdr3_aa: CASSLWGGQPQHF
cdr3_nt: TGTGCCAGCAGTTTATGGGGGGGGCAACCCCAGCATTTT

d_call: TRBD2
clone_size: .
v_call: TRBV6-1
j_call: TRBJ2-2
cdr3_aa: CASSERLAGDTGELFF
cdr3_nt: TGTGCCAGCAGTGAACGGTTAGCGGGGGACACCGGGGAGCTGTTTTTT

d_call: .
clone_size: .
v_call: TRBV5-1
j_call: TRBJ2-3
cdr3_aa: CASSLVARRDTQYF
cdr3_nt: TGCGCCAGCAGCTTGGTGGCCCGCAGGGATACGCAGTATTTT

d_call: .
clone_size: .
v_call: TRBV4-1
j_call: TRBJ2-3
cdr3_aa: CASSQGWGGGITDTQYF
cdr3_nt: TGCGCCAGCAGCCAAGGCTGGGGGGGCGGGATCACAGATACGCAGTATTTT

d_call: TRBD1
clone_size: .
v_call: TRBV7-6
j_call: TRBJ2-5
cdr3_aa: CASSHRGETQYF
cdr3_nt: TGTGCCAGCAGCCACAGGGGAGAGACCCAGTACTTC

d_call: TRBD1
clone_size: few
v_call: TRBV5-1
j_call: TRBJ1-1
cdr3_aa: CASATGQGNTEAFF
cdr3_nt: TGCGCCAGCGCCACCGGACAGGGGAACACTGAAGCTTTCTTT

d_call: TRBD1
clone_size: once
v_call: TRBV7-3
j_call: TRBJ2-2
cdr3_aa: CASSLQGAQNTGELFF
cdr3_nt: TGTGCCAGCAGCTTACAGGGGGCCCAGAACACCGGGGAGCTGTTTTTT

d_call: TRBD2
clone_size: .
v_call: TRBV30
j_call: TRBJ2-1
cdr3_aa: CAWDYAVRTSSYNEQFF
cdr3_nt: TGTGCCTGGGACTATGCGGTTAGGACTAGCTCTTACAATGAGCAGTTCTTC

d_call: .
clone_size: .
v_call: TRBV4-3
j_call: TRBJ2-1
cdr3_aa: CASSPLLSSYNEQFF
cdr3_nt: TGCGCCAGCAGCCCATTATTGAGCTCCTACAATGAGCAGTTCTTC

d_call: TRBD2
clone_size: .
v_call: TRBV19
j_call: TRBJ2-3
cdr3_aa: CASAPAGGSPDTQYF
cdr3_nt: TGTGCCAGTGCCCCAGCGGGAGGGTCCCCAGATACGCAGTATTTT

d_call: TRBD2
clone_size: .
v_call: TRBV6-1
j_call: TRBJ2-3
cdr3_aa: CASSSQRGYTDTQYF
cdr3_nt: TGTGCCAGCAGTTCCCAGCGGGGATACACAGATACGCAGTATTTT

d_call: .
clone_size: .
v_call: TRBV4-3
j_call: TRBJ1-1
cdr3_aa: CASSQDQVNTEAFF
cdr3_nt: TGCGCCAGCAGCCAAGATCAGGTGAACACTGAAGCTTTCTTT

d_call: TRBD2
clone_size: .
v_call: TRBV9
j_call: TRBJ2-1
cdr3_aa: CASSVGTSPEQFF
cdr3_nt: TGTGCCAGCAGCGTTGGGACTAGCCCCGAGCAGTTCTTC

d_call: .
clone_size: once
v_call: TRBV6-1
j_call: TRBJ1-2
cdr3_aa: CASSAEWNYGYTF
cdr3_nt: TGTGCCAGTAGTGCCGAGTGGAACTATGGCTACACCTTC

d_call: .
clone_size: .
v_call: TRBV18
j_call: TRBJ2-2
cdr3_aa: CASSPPSRNTGELFF
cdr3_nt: TGTGCCAGCTCACCACCTAGCAGGAACACCGGGGAGCTGTTTTTT

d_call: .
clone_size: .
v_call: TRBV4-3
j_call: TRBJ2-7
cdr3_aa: CASSQDRGNEQYF
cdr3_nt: TGCGCCAGCAGCCAAGATCGGGGGAACGAGCAGTACTTC

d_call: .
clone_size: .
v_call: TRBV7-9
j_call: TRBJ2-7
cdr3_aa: CASSLAGQVYEQYF
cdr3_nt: TGTGCCAGCAGCTTGGCGGGGCAGGTCTACGAGCAGTACTTC

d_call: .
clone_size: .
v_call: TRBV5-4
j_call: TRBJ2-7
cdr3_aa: CASSSGGGGSSSYEQYF
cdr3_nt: TGTGCCAGCAGTTCGGGGGGCGGCGGATCTAGCTCCTACGAGCAGTACTTC

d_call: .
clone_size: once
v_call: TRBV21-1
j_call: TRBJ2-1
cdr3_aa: CASTIFEAGSSYNEQFF
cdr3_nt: TGTGCCAGCACAATTTTCGAAGCGGGAAGCTCCTACAATGAGCAGTTCTTC

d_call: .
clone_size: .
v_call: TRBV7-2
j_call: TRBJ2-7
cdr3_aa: CASSLTGYEQYF
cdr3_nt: TGTGCCAGCAGCTTGACGGGCTACGAGCAGTACTTC

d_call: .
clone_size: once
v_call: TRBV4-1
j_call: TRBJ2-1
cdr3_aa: CASSQGVGSYHEQFF
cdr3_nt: TGCGCCAGCAGCCAGGGAGTTGGCTCGTACCATGAGCAGTTCTTC

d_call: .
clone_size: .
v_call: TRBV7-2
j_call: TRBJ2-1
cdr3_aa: CASRYTVTGGYNEQFF
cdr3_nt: TGTGCCAGCAGGTACACGGTCACAGGAGGGTACAATGAGCAGTTCTTC

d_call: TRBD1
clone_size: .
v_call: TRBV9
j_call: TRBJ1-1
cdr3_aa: CASSPVGQGGTEAFF
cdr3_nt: TGTGCCAGCAGCCCAGTGGGACAGGGTGGCACTGAAGCTTTCTTT

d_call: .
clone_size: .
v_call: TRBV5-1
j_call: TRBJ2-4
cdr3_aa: CASSLEQGAKNIQYF
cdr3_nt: TGCGCCAGCAGCTTGGAGCAGGGAGCCAAAAACATTCAGTACTTC